Shown below are 29 T cell receptor beta chains from a single sample sequenced in a study of spatial heterogeneity in lung cancer. Time point noted: sample taken at primary tumor resection. One entry per CDR3 protein results from TCRdb running MiXCR on the 5' RACE reads. The table records 8,500 to 14,000 distinct CDR3 sequences, about 3.8% of them present only once. The sequencing used PBMCs, collected at surgery. The receptors come from a female donor with early-stage non-small cell lung cancer.

This chain connects TRBV7-2 to TRBJ1-3, with D unclear. The CDR3 loop spans 14 amino acids. The V and J ends lost 4 bases and 2 bases respectively, with 9 bases between them. Germline values: CDR1 SGHTA, CDR2 FQGNSA. CDR3 residues: CASSSPWTGNTIYF. CDR3 sequence (DNA): TGTGCCAGCAGCTCTCCCTGGACTGGAAACACCATATATTTT.

This clonotype ranks as medium-sized. The chain is built from TRBV5-1 and TRBJ1-5, with TRBD1 matching 9 bases. Per germline, CDR1 SGHRS and CDR2 YFSETQ. The CDR3 totals 16 residues. J gave up 2 bases and V 3 bases, and 6 bases lay outside the gene matches. The CDR3 reads CASSSDRGERNQPQHF. The CDR3 DNA reads as TGCGCCAGCAGCTCGGACAGGGGTGAGCGCAATCAGCCCCAGCATTTT.

The table lists this clonotype with many counts. V and J are TRBV6-1 and TRBJ2-1; D is possibly TRBD1 (5 bases). The germline V and J ends were trimmed by 4 bases and 8 bases, with 9 bases remaining between them. The CDR3 runs to 12 residues. Germline assignment: CDR1 MNHNS and CDR2 SASEGT. The DNA for the CDR3 is TGTGCCAGCAGTGGGGGCCGGGATGAGCAGTTCTTC. As protein: CASSGGRDEQFF.

Many counts were recorded for this clonotype. The chain uses TRBV11-1 and TRBJ2-5, with D perhaps TRBD2 (5 bases). V was pared by 2 bases and J by 3 bases, with 13 bases between. This CDR3 comprises 15 residues. CDR1 and CDR2 (germline): SGHAT, FQDESV (reference sequence). This CDR3 reads CASSLLGSGKETQYF. The CDR3 nucleotides read TGTGCCAGCAGCTTATTGGGCTCGGGGAAAGAGACCCAGTACTTC.

Details on this clonotype: A read error may be the cause here, since a much bigger clone is one base away. CDR3 sequence (DNA): TGTGCCAGCGCCCCTCTTAGAGACGAGCAGTACTTC. Amino acid sequence: CASAPLRDEQYF. The V gene is TRBV2, the J gene TRBJ2-7, with no clear D. With 8 bases removed from V and 5 bases from J, the gap between germline ends came to 13 bases. CDR1 and CDR2 from the germline V gene are SNHLY and FYNNEI. The CDR3 consists of 12 residues. Combining the CDR3 with reference TRBV2 and TRBJ2-7 gives the whole variable domain EPEVTQTPSHQVTQMGQEVILRCVPISNHLYFYWYRQILGQKVEFLVSFYNNEISEKSEIFDDQFSVERPDGSNFTLKIRSTKLEDSAMYFCASAPLRDEQYFGPGTRLTVT.

The table lists this clonotype with many counts. The V call is TRBV20-1, the J call TRBJ1-2; 8 bases fit TRBD1. This CDR3 has 14 amino acids. V dropped 6 bases and J dropped 3; count of bases not matched to a gene: 9. Germline lookup yields CDR1 DFQATT and CDR2 SNEGSKA (reference sequence). The CDR3 protein is CSAGTGTGDYGYTF. The DNA of the CDR3 is TGCAGTGCAGGGACCGGGACAGGAGACTATGGCTACACCTTC.

This clonotype was seen many times. V usage is TRBV7-6 and J usage is TRBJ2-1; 9 bases match TRBD2. With V trimmed by 5 bases and J by 6 bases, 14 bases remained unmatched. Germline loops: CDR1 SGHVS, CDR2 FNYEAQ. The length of the CDR3 is 17 residues. CDR3: CASSHPLRGGGANEQFF. In DNA, the CDR3 is TGTGCCAGCAGCCACCCGTTAAGAGGCGGGGGGGCCAATGAGCAGTTCTTC.

This clonotype has only a few counts. CDR3 residues: CATSRGLAGGTNTGELFF. In nucleotides, the CDR3 is TGTGCCACCAGCAGGGGACTAGCGGGAGGGACGAACACCGGGGAGCTGTTTTTT. The chain uses TRBV15 and TRBJ2-2; TRBD2 matches at 16 bases. The CDR3 extends over 18 amino acids. Germline loops: CDR1 LNHNV, CDR2 YYDKDF (reference sequence). V was clipped by 3 bases and J by 0 bases; unmatched bases: 1.

This clonotype is medium-sized by share. CDR3 in DNA: TGTGCCAGCTCCACAGGCACCCGGGGTACCGAGCAGTACTTC. Encoded protein: CASSTGTRGTEQYF. The gene calls are TRBV25-1 and TRBJ2-7; D might be TRBD1 or TRBD2, each matching 5 bases. V was pared by 8 bases and J by 6 bases, with 20 bases between. The germline gives CDR1 MGHDK, CDR2 SYGVNS. This CDR3 region has 14 residues.

This clonotype was counted ten times or more. J is TRBJ2-2 and V is TRBV6-2 or TRBV6-3, with 7 positions matching TRBD1. The J segment lost 4 bases and the V segment lost 0 bases, leaving 5 bases of the junction unmatched. This CDR3 has 16 amino acids. Germline lookup yields CDR1 MNHEY and CDR2 SVGEGT. The DNA for the CDR3 is TGTGCCAGCAGTTACTCGGACAGGCTGGTCACCGGGGAGCTGTTTTTT. Translated: CASSYSDRLVTGELFF.

By frequency in the sample, this clonotype is medium-sized. V usage is TRBV28 and J usage is TRBJ2-7; the match to TRBD2 covers 11 bases. The CDR3 sequence is 15 residues long. With 5 bases clipped from V and 4 bases from J, the junction kept 7 bases outside the gene matches. Germline V gene sequence: CDR1 MDHEN, CDR2 SYDVKM. The CDR3 region is CASSPWTSGLYEQYF. The CDR3 DNA is TGTGCCAGCAGTCCCTGGACTAGCGGGTTATACGAGCAGTACTTC. Drawing the rest from reference TRBV28 and TRBJ2-7, the complete variable domain is DVKVTQSSRYLVKRTGEKVFLECVQDMDHENMFWYRQDPGLGLRLIYFSYDVKMKEKGDIPEGYSVSREKKERFSLILESASTNQTSMYLCASSPWTSGLYEQYFGPGTRLTVT.

This clonotype was seen many times. The J gene is TRBJ2-7, the V gene TRBV20-1, with D perhaps TRBD1 (6 bases). This CDR3 has 12 residues. Trimming took off 3 bases at V and 7 bases at J, with 13 bases between the two ends. Germline-derived CDR1 and CDR2 are DFQATT and SNEGSKA (reference sequence). The DNA of the CDR3 is TGCAGTGCTAGTTACAGGGAAAGGGAGCAGTACTTC. The encoded protein is CSASYREREQYF.

This clonotype has a count of ten or more. The chain has TRBV20-1 and TRBJ2-3; TRBD2 agrees at 9 bases. CDR1 DFQATT and CDR2 SNEGSKA come from the germline V gene (reference sequence). The CDR3 extends over 12 amino acids. V shed 6 bases and J 8 bases; nucleotides not matched to a gene: 6. CDR3 sequence: CSANSGGGTQYF. CDR3 nucleotide sequence: TGCAGTGCCAATAGCGGGGGTGGTACGCAGTATTTT.

The chain has TRBV5-4 and TRBJ2-3, with D hard to call. The CDR3 is 15 residues long. Trimming left V 2 bases short and J 2 bases short, with 12 bases between. From germline, CDR1 is SGHNT and CDR2 YYREEE (reference sequence). The CDR3 DNA reads TGTGCCAGCAGCTTTGCGAGAGGTTCCACAGATACGCAGTATTTT. Its translation is CASSFARGSTDTQYF.

This clonotype was found many times. The chain combines TRBV5-1 with TRBJ2-7; no firm D call. The CDR3 consists of 12 residues. The germline V gene encodes CDR1 SGHRS and CDR2 YFSETQ. V was shortened by 4 bases and J by 1 base, with 6 bases between the two germline ends. CDR3 in DNA: TGCGCCAGCAGCGCCGGGTCCTACGAGCAGTACTTC. Residues: CASSAGSYEQYF.

This clonotype was detected ten times or more. In DNA, the CDR3 is TGTGCCAGCAGCCAACCGACAGTACCTAGCACAGATACGCAGTATTTT. Its translation is CASSQPTVPSTDTQYF. The rearrangement joins TRBV14 to TRBJ2-3, with a tentative D call TRBD1 (5 bases). The CDR3 has 16 residues. Germline V gene data show CDR1 as SGHDN and CDR2 as FVKESK. Trimming shortened V by 2 bases and J by 0 bases, and 12 bases separated the two germline ends.

This clonotype has a handful of counts. J is TRBJ2-2 and V is TRBV5-6; no clear D gene. Per germline, CDR1 SGHDT and CDR2 YYEEEE. The CDR3 totals 14 residues. Trimming shortened V by 1 base and J by 7 bases, and 11 bases separated the two germline ends. The CDR3 nucleotides are TGTGCCAGCAGCTTGCGTGGGTTCCTCGGGGAGCTGTTTTTT. The encoded protein is CASSLRGFLGELFF.

This clonotype was counted ten times or more. V usage is TRBV29-1 and J usage is TRBJ2-5, with unresolved D. V was pared by 1 base and J by 6 bases, with 6 bases between. In germline, CDR1 is SQVTM, CDR2 ANQGSEA. The CDR3 is 11 amino acids. The CDR3 DNA is TGCAGCGTTGAAGCCAGGCAGACCCAGTACTTC. It specifies CSVEARQTQYF.

The chain has TRBV4-1 and TRBJ2-7; TRBD1 aligns across 8 bases. V was pared by 4 bases and J by 5 bases, with 7 bases of the junction left unmatched. Germline CDR1 is MGHRA and CDR2 is YSYEKL. CDR3 length: 14 amino acids. In nucleotides, the CDR3 is TGCGCCAGCAGCCTCGGACAGGGAGAGGACGAGCAGTACTTC. Residues: CASSLGQGEDEQYF.

This clonotype was observed at least ten times. The J gene is TRBJ2-5, the V gene TRBV11-1, with D perhaps TRBD2 (5 bases). Germline V gene lookup returns CDR1 SGHAT and CDR2 FQDESV (reference sequence). V gave up 5 bases and J gave up 5 bases, with 9 bases separating them. The CDR3 has 12 amino acids. CDR3 in amino acids: CASSGSWETQYF. The CDR3, as DNA: TGTGCCAGCAGCGGGAGTTGGGAGACCCAGTACTTC.

The chain combines TRBV6-2 or TRBV6-3 with TRBJ2-1; tentatively, D is TRBD2 (6 bases). Germline V gene lookup returns CDR1 MNHEY and CDR2 SVGEGT. The CDR3 contains 13 residues. V shed 6 bases and J shed 8 bases, with 14 bases lying between them. CDR3 sequence: CASRSGASDEQFF. The CDR3 DNA reads TGTGCCAGCAGGTCGGGAGCGTCGGATGAGCAGTTCTTC.

Many counts were recorded for this clonotype. The chain has TRBV19 and TRBJ1-5, with no clear D. Germline CDR1 LNHDA, CDR2 SQIVND (reference sequence). This CDR3 has 13 residues. V dropped 3 bases and J dropped 2 bases, with 5 bases sitting between them. CDR3 protein: CASSIKGNQPQHF. The CDR3 DNA reads as TGTGCCAGTAGTATTAAAGGCAATCAGCCCCAGCATTTT.

Ten or more counts support this clonotype. This chain uses TRBV18 with TRBJ2-3; the D gene could be TRBD1 or TRBD2 (5 bases each). V lost 0 bases, J lost 5 bases, and 12 bases lay in between. Germline CDR1 KGHSH, CDR2 LQKENI. The CDR3 runs to 15 residues. CDR3 protein: CASSPPDGGGDTQYF. The CDR3 nucleotides read TGTGCCAGCTCACCACCGGATGGGGGTGGAGATACGCAGTATTTT.

This clonotype came up many times. J is TRBJ1-1 and V is TRBV7-2; tentatively, D is TRBD1 (6 bases). The CDR3 has 13 amino acids. The germline CDR1 and CDR2 sequences are SGHTA and FQGNSA. Trimming pared 2 bases from V and 11 bases from J, leaving 15 bases between. The CDR3 here is CASSLKSAGDAFF. The CDR3 DNA sequence: TGTGCCAGCAGCTTAAAGTCGGCAGGGGATGCTTTCTTT.

This clonotype was seen repeatedly, ten times or more. This chain links TRBV12-3 or TRBV12-4 with TRBJ1-2, with TRBD1 identical over 7 bases. CDR3 length: 13 residues. With 5 bases clipped from V and 6 bases from J, the junction kept 6 bases outside the gene matches. The CDR3 bases are TGTGCCAGCAGTGGGACAGACCTTAATGGCTACACCTTC. As protein: CASSGTDLNGYTF.

This clonotype occurred many times. V is TRBV20-1 and J is TRBJ1-2; D unresolved. V dropped 6 bases and J dropped 4 bases, with 15 bases sitting between them. In germline, CDR1 is DFQATT, CDR2 SNEGSKA (reference sequence). The CDR3 is 13 amino acids. The CDR3 loop reads CSAPKSQAYGYTF. CDR3 coding DNA: TGCAGTGCCCCGAAATCGCAGGCCTATGGCTACACCTTC.

Ten or more counts support this clonotype. The chain combines TRBV9 with TRBJ1-1; D is uncertain. The CDR3 is 13 amino acids. With 4 bases removed from V and 1 base from J, the gap between germline ends came to 8 bases. Germline CDR1 reads SGDLS; CDR2 reads YYNGEE. Here the CDR3 reads CASSPGPNTEAFF. In DNA form, the CDR3 reads TGTGCCAGCAGCCCTGGCCCGAACACTGAAGCTTTCTTT.

In its sample, this clonotype was seen many times. This chain connects TRBV5-4 to TRBJ2-7, with 11 bases fitting TRBD1. CDR1 and CDR2 from the germline V gene are SGHNT and YYREEE (reference sequence). The CDR3 loop spans 14 amino acids. Losses at the gene ends were 3 bases for V and 4 bases for J; bases not matched to a gene: 3. The CDR3 reads CASSSGTGGYEQYF. Here the CDR3 DNA reads TGTGCCAGCAGCTCCGGGACAGGGGGTTACGAGCAGTACTTC.

As regards this clonotype: Given a much more abundant clone one base away, this may be a read error. Because it lacks the conserved phenylalanine or tryptophan at the end, this CDR3 is likely a read error. The V call is TRBV30, the J call TRBJ2-7; TRBD2 matches at 10 bases. The CDR3 is 13 amino acids. V was clipped by 2 bases and J by 2 bases; unmatched bases: 0. CDR1 and CDR2 (germline): GTSNPN, SVGIG (reference sequence). The CDR3 sequence: CAWSSGGAYEQYL. CDR3 DNA sequence: TGTGCCTGGAGTAGCGGGGGGGCCTACGAGCAGTACCTC.